The 16 T cell receptor beta chains below come from one sample, sequenced in a study of post-analysis software for immune sequencing data. The study's findings and limits: Comparison of patients with controls showed five TRBV segments more frequent in patients, TRBV5-6, TRBV5-1 and TRBV20-1 among them.

TCR beta cDNA libraries had unique molecular identifiers. From the PCR reads, TCRdb called clonotypes with MiXCR, one entry per CDR3 protein. The table includes about 260,000 distinct CDR3 sequences, around 34% detected once. Antigen specificity for these receptors is unknown. The sequenced sample consisted of blood. These TCRs come from a girl aged 10 to 17 with multiple sclerosis.

This clonotype came up a few times. The V and J genes are TRBV12-3 or TRBV12-4 and TRBJ1-1; D unresolved. This CDR3 has 12 residues. V lost 6 bases, J lost 3 bases, and 8 bases lay in between. CDR3 nucleotides: TGTGCCAGCAGCCGAGGGTACACTGAAGCTTTCTTT. Translation gives CASSRGYTEAFF.

This clonotype has a count of ten or more. The chain is built from TRBV29-1 and TRBJ1-4, with a weak D call TRBD1 (5 bases). The germline V gene encodes CDR1 SQVTM and CDR2 ANQGSEA. The CDR3 is 15 residues long. V dropped 7 bases and J dropped 5 bases, with 20 bases sitting between them. CDR3 in DNA: TGCAGCGCCCAAAGGGGAGCAGCCCGGAATGAAAAACTGTTTTTT. Its protein product is CSAQRGAARNEKLFF.

This clonotype was counted many times. This chain uses TRBV20-1 with TRBJ2-3, with D perhaps given as TRBD1 or TRBD2 (5 bases each). Germline V lookup: CDR1 DFQATT, CDR2 SNEGSKA (reference sequence). This CDR3 spans 15 amino acids. With 2 bases removed from V and 4 bases from J, the gap between germline ends came to 16 bases. The CDR3, as DNA: TGCAGTGCTAGATCCGGATCCGGGGCGGCAGATACGCAGTATTTT. Translated: CSARSGSGAADTQYF.

This clonotype was detected a few times. J is TRBJ2-3 and V is TRBV7-9; TRBD1 or TRBD2 may be the D gene (5 bases each). The germline CDR1 and CDR2 sequences are SEHNR and FQNEAQ (reference sequence). The CDR3 consists of 18 residues. The V end lost 5 bases, the J end lost 5 bases, and 26 bases lay between the germline ends. CDR3 nucleotides: TGTGCCAGCAGCCCCCCCAGGGTTTTTGAAGTCAGCGGAGATACGCAGTATTTT. This gives the protein CASSPPRVFEVSGDTQYF.

V usage is TRBV20-1 and J usage is TRBJ1-1, with 7 nucleotides matching TRBD1. The junction had 17 bases not matched to a gene; V was cut back by 2 bases and J by 2 bases. The CDR3 contains 18 residues. Germline V gene lookup returns CDR1 DFQATT and CDR2 SNEGSKA (reference sequence). This CDR3 is CSARLRRGQGVGNTEAFF. In DNA, the CDR3 is TGCAGTGCTAGACTCCGGCGGGGGCAGGGGGTGGGCAACACTGAAGCTTTCTTT.

The chain employs TRBV5-5 and TRBJ2-5, with 11 bases aligning to TRBD2. The ends lost 1 base at V and 4 bases at J; junction bases unmatched: 3. Germline CDR1 and CDR2: SGHKS and YYEKEE (reference sequence). The CDR3 has 15 amino acids. DNA of the CDR3: TGTGCCAGCAGCTTGACTAGCGGGAGAGTAGAGACCCAGTACTTC. Amino acids: CASSLTSGRVETQYF. Supplemented by reference TRBV5-5 and TRBJ2-5, the full variable domain reads DAGVTQSPTHLIKTRGQQVTLRCSPISGHKSVSWYQQVLGQGPQFIFQYYEKEERGRGNFPDRFSARQFPNYSSELNVNALLLGDSALYLCASSLTSGRVETQYFGPGTRLLVL.

The table lists this clonotype with a few counts. Here the CDR3 reads CASSARSGLAENDEQFF. The CDR3 DNA is TGTGCCAGCAGCGCTCGCTCGGGACTAGCGGAGAATGATGAGCAGTTCTTC. This chain links TRBV7-3 with TRBJ2-1; TRBD2 matches at 11 bases. The CDR3 has 17 amino acids. Per the germline V gene, CDR1 is SGHTA and CDR2 is FQGTGA. The J segment lost 8 bases and the V segment lost 5 bases, leaving 14 bases of the junction unmatched.

The CDR3 sequence: CASDTTRPLNTEAFF. The CDR3 nucleotides read TGTGCCAGCGATACGACCAGGCCGCTGAACACTGAAGCTTTCTTT. The genes are TRBV6-6 and TRBJ1-1, with D unresolved. CDR1 is MNHNY and CDR2 is SVGAGI in the germline V gene (reference sequence). The CDR3 runs to 15 residues. V shed 8 bases and J shed 0 bases, with 16 bases lying between them.

This clonotype was observed many times. The gene calls are TRBV7-6 and TRBJ2-3, with 8 bases fitting TRBD2. The trim removed 2 bases at V and 4 bases at J, leaving 8 bases unmatched. Germline V gene lookup returns CDR1 SGHVS and CDR2 FNYEAQ. The CDR3 is 16 residues long. The CDR3 loop is CASSLIVSGGADTQYF. The CDR3 coding sequence is TGTGCCAGCAGCTTAATAGTAAGCGGGGGCGCAGATACGCAGTATTTT.

This clonotype was seen a handful of times. This chain uses TRBV7-9 with TRBJ1-2; D is unresolved. The germline V gene encodes CDR1 SEHNR and CDR2 FQNEAQ (reference sequence). The CDR3 loop spans 14 amino acids. V lost 1 base and J lost 6, with 12 bases in between. The CDR3 nucleotides read TGTGCCAGCAGCTTAGGGCCAGACATGGATGGCTACACCTTC. It yields the protein CASSLGPDMDGYTF.

This rearrangement joins TRBV2 to TRBJ1-2; D gene uncertain. This CDR3 has 15 amino acids. With 2 bases removed from V and 8 bases from J, the gap between germline ends came to 18 bases. Looked up from germline, CDR1 is SNHLY and CDR2 is FYNNEI. Here the CDR3 reads CASSERAAAAGGYTF. The CDR3 coding sequence is TGTGCCAGCAGTGAACGAGCAGCGGCCGCGGGGGGCTACACCTTC.

The gene calls are TRBV28 and TRBJ1-2; TRBD1 is a possible D gene (6 bases). Germline lookup yields CDR1 MDHEN and CDR2 SYDVKM. The CDR3 contains 14 residues. The CDR3, as DNA: TGTGCTCTCTCGCCGGGACATCGGGACTATGGCTACACCTTC. It codes for CALSPGHRDYGYTF.

This rearrangement joins TRBV6-5 to TRBJ2-2; D is undetermined. Trimming stripped 3 bases from V and 3 bases from J, with 11 bases between. The CDR3 extends over 15 amino acids. CDR1 is MNHEY, CDR2 SVGAGI, per germline. CDR3 sequence: CASSYSTDYTGELFF. The CDR3 DNA reads as TGTGCCAGCAGTTATTCGACTGACTACACCGGGGAGCTGTTTTTT.

In its sample, this clonotype was seen many times. The J gene is TRBJ1-2, the V gene TRBV27; perhaps TRBD1 as D (6 bases). V was cut by 3 bases and J by 1 base, with 9 bases left in between. The CDR3 runs to 14 residues. Germline V CDR1 and CDR2: MNHEY, SMNVEV (reference sequence). The DNA of the CDR3 is TGTGCCAGCAGTTTCACAGGGAATAACTATGGCTACACCTTC. It yields the protein CASSFTGNNYGYTF.

This clonotype was detected ten times or more. The chain has TRBV3-1 and TRBJ1-2; tentatively, D is TRBD1 (5 bases). Per germline, CDR1 LGHDT and CDR2 YNNKEL (reference sequence). The CDR3 consists of 14 residues. V was trimmed by 5 bases and J by 8 bases, leaving 18 bases between them. CDR3 region: CASSKGVETSGYTF. CDR3 DNA: TGTGCCAGCAGCAAAGGGGTGGAAACCTCGGGCTACACCTTC.

CDR3 residues: CAWTQSSYNEQFF. CDR3 coding DNA: TGTGCCTGGACACAGAGCTCCTACAATGAGCAGTTCTTC. The chain employs TRBV30 and TRBJ2-1; no clear D gene. The CDR3 has 13 residues. The germline CDR1 and CDR2 sequences are GTSNPN and SVGIG (reference sequence). V shed 4 bases and J shed 0 bases, with 7 bases lying between them.